This T cell receptor beta chain was retrieved from a study of blood T cell repertoires in COVID-19. The data were produced by immunoSEQ multiplex PCR, yet TCRdb's version contains in-frame clones alone and is incomplete. This table has a few hundred thousand clones, 80% to 90% appearing once. CDR1 and CDR2 (germline): SNHLY, FYNNEI. V lost 2 bases and J lost 7, with 12 bases in between. The CDR3 covers 13 residues. Those who participated ranged in age from roughly 18 to 90 years and resided in about 24 US areas. The chain recombines TRBV2 with TRBJ2-7; no definite D call. The sample comprised PBMCs or T cells enriched from blood (not recorded which). The TCR originated in a man aged 30 to 39 who had recovered from COVID-19. CDR3 nucleotide sequence: TGTGCCAGCAGTGAACGACACCCGAGTGAGCAGTACTTC. Translating it yields CASSERHPSEQYF.